The present T cell receptor beta chain was sequenced within a study of lymphopenia after photon versus proton radiotherapy. Whole-study results and caveats: Survival link was tested only in deceased patients; proton benefit remains a possibility.

The assay was immunoSEQ multiplex PCR, and TCRdb's table has in-frame clones only and misses some. The sample includes 68,000 or so clones, roughly 93% of them seen just once. A note on this clone: Its cognate antigen is unknown.

The length of the CDR3 is 15 residues. J gave up 1 base and V 4 bases, and 5 bases lay outside the gene matches. In germline, CDR1 is SGHNT, CDR2 YYREEE (reference sequence). The specimen comprised peripheral blood, sampled from a patient treated with photon-based radiotherapy. This sequence was found in a woman in her seventies with pancreatic cancer. This chain uses TRBV5-4 with TRBJ1-2, with 9 bases aligning to TRBD1. CDR3 sequence (DNA): TGTGCCAGCAGCCTGGACAGGGGAAATAACTATGGCTACACCTTC. Translating gives CASSLDRGNNYGYTF. The complete variable domain, with remaining parts taken from reference TRBV5-4 and TRBJ1-2, reads ETGVTQSPTHLIKTRGQQVTLRCSSQSGHNTVSWYQQALGQGPQFIFQYYREEENGRGNFPPRFSGLQFPNYSSELNVNALELDDSALYLCASSLDRGNNYGYTFGSGTRLTVV.